This paragraph reports one T cell receptor beta chain. TCRdb re-derived calls from the reads in MiXCR, one entry per CDR3 protein. The table includes about 180,000 distinct CDR3 sequences, 17% detected once. The data are from a study of T cell repertoires in cytomegalovirus infection. Study background: Public TCR beta signatures indicated both CMV infection and matching HLA type.

Trimming cost V 0 bases and J 5 bases, with 14 bases left between them. From germline, CDR1 is SGHTA and CDR2 FQGNSA. The CDR3 length is 15 residues. The sample taken for sequencing was CD8+ T cells from PBMCs. The rearrangement uses TRBV7-2 and TRBJ2-7, with D possibly TRBD2 on 5 matching bases. This clonotype was sampled from a human donor in good health (CMV status not recorded). Some clones in this sample may be carry-over from other donors' samples. The CDR3 reads CASSLAVSSRHEQYF. The DNA of the CDR3 is TGTGCCAGCAGCTTAGCGGTTTCTAGCAGGCACGAGCAGTACTTC.